Detailed here is one T cell receptor (beta chain). Which antigen it targets is not known. Per-base qualities were not stored, and no clone one base away is much larger. Library preparation used 5' RACE. Sequencer: Illumina HiSeq 2000. Template switching introduced a universal primer binding site; the final cDNA contained a unique molecular identifier, enabling accurate counting of TCR cDNA molecules. Specific primers in the conserved constant-segment region were used to synthesize first-strand cDNA for the TCR alpha and beta chains. To control for contamination, every cDNA library carried two barcodes: a SMART-Mk sample barcode plus Illumina barcodes. TruSeq adapter sequences and Illumina sample barcodes were added in two successive PCR steps. The Illumina HiSeq platform was used with custom primers to sequence TCR alpha and beta cDNA libraries. Processing in the source paper ran as follows. MiGEC was used to process raw reads and extract unique molecular identifiers, and MiXCR was used to find CDR3 positions. For each individual, recombination models were inferred using an EM algorithm with the repgenHMM and IGoR tools. The tcR package in R was used for shared clonotype analysis, with sharing normalized by the product of cloneset sizes. To study raw recombination without the effects of thymic and clonal selection, out-of-frame nonproductive sequences were analyzed. In-frame beta chains were kept once TCRdb had trimmed the public reads at Q25 with fastp and called clones with MiXCR. Entries that share a CDR3 protein sequence are merged under the most common genes and DNA. TCRdb assigned the V and J calls; the authors' analysis was not used. The sample table contains some 690,000 distinct CDR3 sequences; only one count was recorded for over 20% of them. The ten top clones hold 4% to 5.5% of the sample.

These data belong to a study of identical twins (dated by TCRdb to 2015 to 2016). A note on the overall study: The study deep-sequenced TCR alpha and beta repertoires from monozygotic twins, unrelated adults of various ages and cord blood to test whether fetal clonotypes persist. Replicate twin experiments were performed at different times using different library preparation protocols to rule out contamination.

Every donor was a healthy Caucasian. The twin cohort comprised three pairs of female monozygotic twins, all aged roughly 18 to 30 years. RNA for TCR libraries was isolated from peripheral blood mononuclear cells. The paper as a whole reports these results and caveats: Invariant T cells such as MAIT and iNKT could partly confound zero-insertion analyses, though diverse VJ usage argued against this for most clonotypes. Because the same donors could not be followed over many years, conclusions were based on cross-sectional statistical analysis. In beta out-of-frame sequences, excess twin sharing was weaker, because having fewer shared sequences lowered the signal-to-noise ratio. Fewer insertions were carried by abundant cord blood beta clonotypes; a weaker similar trend was observed in young adult naive repertoires, while no such trend was observed in memory repertoires. Compared with coincidental sharing between unrelated individuals, an excess of low generation-probability sequences was observed among out-of-frame TCR alpha sequences shared between twins. In monozygotic twins, recombination models systematically underestimated out-of-frame TCR alpha sharing, but the models matched the sharing seen between unrelated individuals.

The junction shows trimming of 6 bases on V and 9 bases on J, and the gene matches do not reach 14 bases of it. Reading the germline V gene gives CDR1 ENHRY and CDR2 SYGVKD. The CDR3 measures 15 amino acids from cysteine to phenylalanine. The retained sequence is limited to the CDR3, 45 bases, with the frame set at the first base. The same sample was also studied in work on T cells expressing NK-cell markers. Per the second study: Under 10 donors provided sorted CD3+CD56+NKG2C+, CD3+CD56+NKG2C- and CD3+CD56-NKG2C+ T-cell subsets, whose TCR beta-chain repertoires were profiled. Of the eight sequenced donors, seven were found to be HCMV-seropositive and one was found to be HCMV-seronegative. To restrict sorting to alphabetaTCR-expressing T cells, an anti-gammadeltaTCR antibody was added in several experiments. In six donors, the dominant CD3+CD56+NKG2C+ clonotypes were among the top 10 CD8+ clonotypes and accounted for roughly 1.0-8% of CD8+ T cells. Those dominant clonotypes were again the most abundant among CD3+CD56-NKG2C+ cells in a few donors, at about 28.3-60.1%. Whether the expanded NKG2C-expressing T cell clones were specific for HCMV antigens remained unclear. The eight sequenced donors were randomly selected healthy volunteers, three men and five women. A commercial ELISA kit detecting HCMV-specific IgG in serum was used to determine HCMV serostatus. For several donors, bulk peripheral blood T-cell repertoires were also sequenced from unsorted PBMC. MIGEC was used to demultiplex reads and group the reads by UMI, and MiTCR was used to assemble and quantify clonotypes. Only TCR cDNA sequences supported by at least two reads were kept to exclude erroneous sequences. Downstream repertoire analysis used the tcR package, and clonotypes were matched across fractions by CDR3 nucleotide sequence plus V segment. Antigen specificity was annotated against VDJdb with VDJmatch, allowing one amino acid substitution in CDR3.

The receptor was derived from a woman under 30 in good health. The sample comprised PBMCs. This sequence uses TRBV10-3 and TRBJ2-5; 9 middle bases align to TRBD1. The CDR3 region reads CAISRDRVRGTAQYF. In nucleotide form, the sequence is TGTGCCATCAGCCGGGACAGGGTCCGGGGGACGGCCCAGTACTTC.